This T cell receptor (beta chain) was sequenced for a study of cytomegalovirus exposure and HLA in healthy donors. Whole-study context: Genotyping of some 390 donors showed that about 83% belonged to the Caucasian-associated ancestry cluster. Broader study findings: Cytomegalovirus status, reportedly, was diagnosed with high specificity and sensitivity by the classifier. As confirmed in vitro, a few CMV-associated chains were specific for CMV antigens.

This CDR3 contains 15 residues. V was pared by 3 bases and J by 5 bases, with 14 bases between. Per the germline V gene, CDR1 is SGHRS and CDR2 is YFSETQ. Comment on this clone: The antigen is not known.

60 Vbeta and 13 Jbeta primers were used in PCR. As originally analysed: The authors later counted 65 million to 80 million unique TCR beta chains, roughly 10 million of them shared. TCRdb's table, derived via immunoSEQ multiplex PCR, lists solely in-frame clones and lacks some. D and trimming come from the DNA, and the V and J calls and clone size come from that table. The repertoire holds 150,000 to 200,000 clones, with 75% as singletons. The source material was PBMCs. The J gene is TRBJ1-4, the V gene TRBV5-1, with D tentatively TRBD1 (6 bases). This TCR derives from a woman aged 50 to 60 in good health and CMV-seropositive. The CDR3 DNA follows: TGCGCCAGCAGCTCACAGGGAGTGGTGAATGAAAAACTGTTTTTT. Protein: CASSSQGVVNEKLFF.